The 28 T cell receptor beta chains listed next were all sequenced from one sample in a study of T cells in Graves' hyperthyroidism and ophthalmopathy (dated by TCRdb to about 2019). Receptor amplification or capture employed multiplex PCR. Instrument used: Illumina HiSeq 2000. The TCR beta CDR3 regions were amplified from RNA transcripts. The first round of RT-PCR for the TCR CDR3 was performed with the HTBI primer set and the Qiagen OneStep RT-PCR kit. TCRdb reran the public reads through fastp at Q25 and MiXCR, keeping productive beta chains. Each CDR3 protein gets just one entry, which takes the most common genes and DNA from the rows behind it. Here the sample has under 750,000 distinct CDR3 sequences; 15% to 20% occur a single time. Approximately 16% of the sample comes from the top ten. The sample was blood. These receptors were collected from a woman aged 45-65 years with Graves' hyperthyroidism that later progressed to Graves' ophthalmopathy.

This clonotype was observed a few times. V is TRBV20-1 and J is TRBJ1-6; D not resolved. CDR1 and CDR2 (germline): DFQATT, SNEGSKA (reference sequence). The CDR3 is 14 residues long. CDR3 in DNA: TGCAGCGAAAAGACCGGCTCCTATAATTCACCCCTCCACTTT. Its translation is CSEKTGSYNSPLHF.

The table lists this clonotype with a few counts. V gene TRBV10-1 combines with J gene TRBJ1-3, with D possibly being TRBD1 (6 bases). Germline assignment: CDR1 WNHNN and CDR2 SYGVQD (reference sequence). The germline V and J ends were trimmed by 2 bases and 2 bases, with 10 bases remaining between them. CDR3 length: 15 amino acids. The DNA of the CDR3 is TGCGCCAGCAGTGAGGCCCCAGGGGCTGGAAACACCATATATTTT. It yields the protein CASSEAPGAGNTIYF.

This clonotype came up many times. The gene calls are TRBV5-1 and TRBJ2-2; TRBD1 matches 8 bases. With V trimmed by 4 bases and J by 5 bases, 7 bases remained unmatched. Germline V lookup: CDR1 SGHRS, CDR2 YFSETQ. The CDR3 has 15 residues. CDR3 sequence: CASSEGQGLTGELFF. The CDR3 DNA reads as TGCGCCAGCAGCGAAGGACAGGGTCTGACCGGGGAGCTGTTTTTT.

In this sample, this clonotype turned up many times. The DNA for the CDR3 is TGTGCCAGCAGGCCGGGACAGGGGGATGAAAAACTGTTTTTT. It is translated as CASRPGQGDEKLFF. The V gene is TRBV27, the J gene TRBJ1-4, with TRBD1 matching 11 bases. V gave up 6 bases and J gave up 6 bases; unmatched junction bases: 3. This CDR3 is built from 14 residues. Germline CDR1 and CDR2: MNHEY and SMNVEV (reference sequence).

This chain joins TRBV19 and TRBJ1-6, with unresolved D. The CDR3 totals 14 residues. V was clipped by 3 bases and J by 3 bases, with 6 bases between them. Germline CDR1 and CDR2: LNHDA and SQIVND (reference sequence). The DNA of the CDR3 is TGTGCCAGTAGTATCGGCAACTATAATTCACCCCTCCACTTT. Amino acids: CASSIGNYNSPLHF.

This clonotype was counted at least ten times. The chain uses TRBV20-1 and TRBJ2-5; D is ambiguous. The germline V and J ends were trimmed by 1 base and 5 bases, with 8 bases remaining between them. The CDR3 is made up of 12 amino acids. Germline assignment: CDR1 DFQATT and CDR2 SNEGSKA (reference sequence). CDR3 sequence: CSARGVRETQYF. DNA of the CDR3: TGCAGTGCTAGAGGTGTTCGTGAGACCCAGTACTTC.

This clonotype was recorded at least ten times. This rearrangement joins TRBV20-1 to TRBJ2-7, with D perhaps given as TRBD1 or TRBD2 (5 bases each). The CDR3 spans 12 residues. The V and J ends lost 7 bases and 2 bases respectively, with 12 bases between them. CDR1 DFQATT and CDR2 SNEGSKA come from the germline V gene (reference sequence). CDR3 sequence (DNA): TGCAGTGTAAGATGGGGACCCTACGAGCAGTACTTC. Protein sequence: CSVRWGPYEQYF.

The V gene is TRBV29-1, the J gene TRBJ2-2; 7 positions match TRBD2. CDR1 and CDR2 (germline): SQVTM, ANQGSEA. V was pared by 4 bases and J by 6 bases, with 8 bases of the junction left unmatched. This CDR3 is 14 amino acids long. The CDR3 loop reads CSVGYAGEAGELFF. In DNA, the CDR3 is TGCAGCGTTGGGTACGCGGGGGAGGCCGGGGAGCTGTTTTTT.

This clonotype has a count of ten or more. This chain connects TRBV10-1 to TRBJ2-1; 8 bases align to TRBD2. Trimming removed 3 bases from V and 5 bases from J; junction bases left unmatched: 9. CDR1 and CDR2 from the germline V gene are WNHNN and SYGVQD (reference sequence). The CDR3 is made up of 16 amino acids. The CDR3: CASSDVYGGADNEQFF. The CDR3 coding sequence is TGCGCCAGCAGTGATGTCTACGGGGGGGCCGACAATGAGCAGTTCTTC.

The rearrangement joins TRBV20-1 to TRBJ1-3; D is unresolved. The CDR3 runs 14 residues. V dropped 3 bases and J dropped 0 bases, with 9 bases sitting between them. Germline values: CDR1 DFQATT, CDR2 SNEGSKA (reference sequence). The DNA for the CDR3 is TGCAGTGCTAGCGACTTAAGCTCTGGAAACACCATATATTTT. The encoded protein is CSASDLSSGNTIYF.

This clonotype showed up just a few times. J is TRBJ1-3 and V is TRBV12-3 or TRBV12-4; D ambiguous. The CDR3 is made up of 15 amino acids. V lost 3 bases and J lost 0, with 9 bases in between. The chain's CDR3 is CASSLGWGSGNTIYF. Here the CDR3 DNA reads TGTGCCAGCAGTTTGGGCTGGGGCTCTGGAAACACCATATATTTT.

This clonotype has only one observation. V usage is TRBV29-1 and J usage is TRBJ1-2; D gene ambiguous. In germline, CDR1 is SQVTM, CDR2 ANQGSEA. Deletions cut 4 bases from V and 8 bases from J, with 11 bases between. The CDR3 runs 11 residues. The CDR3 protein is CSVGSRSGYTF. The CDR3 region has the DNA TGCAGCGTTGGATCGCGGAGCGGCTACACCTTC.

This clonotype showed up many times. The V gene is TRBV9, the J gene TRBJ2-2, with 7 positions matching TRBD2. Trimming at V came to 2 bases and at J to 0 bases, leaving 7 bases not matched to a gene. The germline CDR1 and CDR2 sequences are SGDLS and YYNGEE. The CDR3 is 17 amino acids. The CDR3 coding sequence is TGTGCCAGCAGCGTCCCCCGGGACTACCCGAACACCGGGGAGCTGTTTTTT. It yields the protein CASSVPRDYPNTGELFF.

The sample holds a few counts of this clonotype. V usage is TRBV12-3 or TRBV12-4 and J usage is TRBJ2-5; 14 bases fit TRBD2. V lost 6 bases to trimming and J lost 12 bases; unmatched junction nucleotides: 3. There are 12 residues in the CDR3. CDR3 bases: TGTGCCAGCAGGAGGGGACTAGCGGGGGAGTACTTC. Its protein product is CASRRGLAGEYF.

This clonotype was recorded many times. The V and J genes are TRBV12-3 or TRBV12-4 and TRBJ2-3, with D tentatively TRBD1 or TRBD2 (5 bases each). This CDR3 contains 13 residues. V lost 7 bases to trimming and J lost 9 bases, with 17 bases between them. The CDR3 sequence: CASTYGEGPTQYF. The CDR3 coding sequence is TGTGCCAGCACTTACGGTGAGGGGCCCACGCAGTATTTT.

This clonotype was counted ten times or more. The chain combines TRBV18 with TRBJ1-1, with D maybe TRBD1 (5 bases). This CDR3 comprises 13 residues. CDR1 is KGHSH, CDR2 LQKENI, per germline. The V and J ends lost 2 bases and 5 bases respectively, with 9 bases between them. In DNA form, the CDR3 reads TGTGCCAGCTCACCAACGACAGAGACTGAAGCTTTCTTT. This sequence encodes CASSPTTETEAFF.

This sequence joins TRBV19 and TRBJ1-5; the D is unclear. Germline V lookup: CDR1 LNHDA, CDR2 SQIVND (reference sequence). CDR3 length: 12 residues. Trimming removed 1 base from V and 14 bases from J, with 12 bases in between. The CDR3 region has the DNA TGTGCCAGTAGTATAGGAAAGCCCGTGGAGCATTTT. Translation gives CASSIGKPVEHF.

This clonotype occurred many times. The chain joins TRBV20-1 to TRBJ2-1; TRBD2 matches at 10 bases. Germline values: CDR1 DFQATT, CDR2 SNEGSKA (reference sequence). This CDR3 contains 15 residues. Germline trimming cut 5 bases from V and 4 bases from J; bases unmatched to any gene: 8. The CDR3 region is CSAPRASGGYNEQFF. Here the CDR3 DNA reads TGCAGTGCTCCCCGCGCTAGCGGGGGATACAATGAGCAGTTCTTC.

The chain joins TRBV5-4 to TRBJ2-1, with no clear D. V was trimmed by 2 bases and J by 0 bases, leaving 12 bases between them. The germline gives CDR1 SGHNT, CDR2 YYREEE (reference sequence). CDR3 length: 16 residues. The CDR3 bases are TGTGCCAGCAGCTTCGATCAATTGAGCTCCTACAATGAGCAGTTCTTC. This sequence encodes CASSFDQLSSYNEQFF.

The V and J genes are TRBV19 and TRBJ1-2; 8 bases match TRBD1. The length of the CDR3 is 13 residues. Trimming removed 5 bases from V and 5 bases from J; junction bases left unmatched: 4. Germline assignment: CDR1 LNHDA and CDR2 SQIVND (reference sequence). CDR3 bases: TGTGCCAGTAGTGCGGACAGGGCTTATGGCTACACCTTC. Translating gives CASSADRAYGYTF.

The CDR3 region is CAWGDDQPQHF. For the CDR3, the DNA is TGTGCGTGGGGGGACGATCAGCCCCAGCATTTT. The V call is TRBV7-9, the J call TRBJ1-5; a possible D gene is TRBD1 (5 bases). CDR3 length: 11 residues. Germline CDR1 reads SEHNR; CDR2 reads FQNEAQ (reference sequence).

The chain couples TRBV4-1 to TRBJ1-2, with D perhaps matching TRBD1 (6 bases). Trimming removed 3 bases at V and 7 bases at J, with 15 bases between. Germline V CDR1 and CDR2: MGHRA, YSYEKL. This CDR3 spans 14 amino acids. For the CDR3, the DNA is TGCGCCAGCAGCCACCCGGGACAAAAGGGTGGCTACACCTTC. Encoded protein: CASSHPGQKGGYTF.

This clonotype was seen repeatedly, ten times or more. The chain recombines TRBV12-3 or TRBV12-4 with TRBJ1-2; TRBD1 might be the D (5 bases). Between the trimmed V and J ends, which lost 3 bases and 4 bases, there was a span of 12 bases. This CDR3 spans 14 amino acids. The CDR3 sequence: CASSFGRAIYGYTF. The CDR3 DNA reads TGTGCCAGCAGTTTCGGCAGGGCCATCTATGGCTACACCTTC.

This clonotype has at least ten counts. V usage is TRBV18 and J usage is TRBJ1-5; the D gene is possibly TRBD1 (5 bases). The CDR3 totals 15 residues. CDR1 is KGHSH and CDR2 is LQKENI in the germline V gene. With 3 bases removed from V and 3 bases from J, the gap between germline ends came to 12 bases. The CDR3 nucleotides read TGTGCCAGCTCACCTCAGAGACAGAACAATCAGCCCCAGCATTTT. This gives the protein CASSPQRQNNQPQHF.

The chain couples TRBV7-9 to TRBJ2-4; 9 nucleotides align to TRBD1. The CDR3 totals 15 residues. After removal of 5 bases from V and 0 bases from J, the junction contained 2 bases not matched to a gene. Germline V CDR1 and CDR2: SEHNR, FQNEAQ (reference sequence). Written as DNA, the CDR3 is TGTGCCAGCAGCCCGACAGGGGGAGCCAAAAACATTCAGTACTTC. Translating gives CASSPTGGAKNIQYF.

Many counts were recorded for this clonotype. The rearrangement joins TRBV11-2 to TRBJ1-1; tentative D call: TRBD1 (6 bases). V was clipped by 3 bases and J by 2 bases, with 13 bases between them. This CDR3 is built from 15 residues. Germline V gene lookup returns CDR1 SGHAT and CDR2 FQNNGV. The CDR3 DNA follows: TGTGCCAGCAGCTTGAGACAGGTCTTTAACACTGAAGCTTTCTTT. Protein product: CASSLRQVFNTEAFF.

This clonotype was seen more than once but under ten times. This chain uses TRBV12-3 or TRBV12-4 with TRBJ2-4; 7 bases align to TRBD1. The length of the CDR3 is 13 residues. Trimming took 7 bases from V and 5 from J; bases not matched to a gene: 5. CDR3: CASIRDSENIQYF. DNA of the CDR3: TGTGCCAGCATCCGGGACAGCGAAAACATTCAGTACTTC.

This rearrangement joins TRBV20-1 to TRBJ2-5; possibly TRBD2 for D (6 bases). This CDR3 has 14 amino acids. The V end lost 0 bases, the J end lost 9 bases, and 17 bases lay between the germline ends. In germline, CDR1 is DFQATT, CDR2 SNEGSKA (reference sequence). The CDR3 DNA follows: TGCAGTGCTAGAGATCGGAGGGGTGGAGGTCCCCAGTACTTC. It specifies CSARDRRGGGPQYF.